The entry below describes one TCR beta chain. A single count supports this clone. Its antigen remains unidentified. Base-call qualities are not available, and no considerably larger clone is one nucleotide away. This sample is drawn from a study of cytomegalovirus exposure and HLA in healthy donors (dated by TCRdb to 2015 to 2018). The study in broad terms: An earlier analysis of around 600 of the donors reported approximately 270 Gb of sequence data and around 120 million unique TCR beta sequences from roughly 200 million T cells. In a later analysis, previously published TCR beta repertoires from hundreds of donors were re-analyzed and high-resolution HLA genotyping was added so that TCR occurrence patterns could be studied. Because of strong linkage in the cohort, five DR-DQ haplotypes were treated as single units for association and clustering. A later genetic analysis took genome-wide SNP genotypes for 398 of the 666 donors and used that subset as a discovery cohort. The study profiled the T cell repertoires of more than 500 subjects by immunosequencing and related them to cytomegalovirus serostatus. Among almost 400 genotyped donors of the cohort, an average of 235,054 unique TCR beta nucleotide sequences were sequenced per donor, 15% to 20% of them non-productive. Alongside the repertoire data, information on donor age, sex, ethnicity and CMV serostatus was compiled. In an earlier analysis of a few hundred of the donors, high-throughput TCR beta sequencing was used to judge whether each TCR beta V gene segment behaved as functional or pseudogenic. Rather than drawing on any new phenotypic data, the later analysis identified candidate immune exposures from TCR beta sequences and the way those sequences occurred across donors. Along with the approximately 670-subject first cohort, a separate validation cohort of about 110 different subjects was used. To predict cytomegalovirus infection status, the study combined high-throughput TCR immunosequencing, statistical association of individual TCRs with disease status, and machine learning. Of the roughly 400 genotyped donors, 65% to 90% fell in the genetic ancestry cluster associated with self-reported Caucasian donors. Class I and class II HLA loci were covered by the typing at four-digit resolution. The aim of the study was to test whether cataloging public T cell receptors could identify signatures of past pathogen exposure. An early release covering roughly 600 HLA-typed donors comprised approximately 290 gigabases of sequencing data and 85 million to 100 million unique TCR sequences. All discovery cohort repertoires had been generated using a single sequencing platform. The number of donors typed differed by locus, with roughly 620-630 for A, B, C, DRB1 and DQB1, around 500 for DQA1, over 600 for DPA1, and around 430 for DPB1.

The cohort comprised 550 to 700 healthy bone marrow donors. Cohort members were all nominally healthy when sampled, although unrecorded immune exposures were likely present. The donor was CMV seronegative and belonged to the group of 350 or so seronegative cohort members. Every donor gave a peripheral blood sample, and the peripheral blood mononuclear cells from that sample were used for TCR beta sequencing. The Qiagen DNeasy Blood Extraction Kit was used to extract genomic DNA from the blood cell samples. CDR1 and CDR2, looked up from the germline V gene, are SGHRS and YFSETQ. The germline V end is reduced by 0 bases and the J end by 7 bases; junction bases left unmatched: 1. The CDR3 sequence holds 13 residues, the cysteine and phenylalanine included. Only CDR3 DNA is held: 39 bases, read in frame from base 1. The investigation overall reported the following: A later analysis found that TCR association rates varied across HLA loci, with DRB1 alleles showing the most associated TCRs and HLA-C alleles the fewest. In vitro tests confirmed that a few of the cytomegalovirus-associated TCR beta chains recognize cytomegalovirus antigens. Compared with the roughly 600-donor mean, donors in an Asian-associated ancestry cluster had fewer N-insertions in productive TCRs, according to a later genetic analysis. Roughly uniform sequencing depth across donors was assumed in presence/absence analyses, although this assumption may not hold. When HLA alleles, especially DR and DQ, strongly co-occurred, TCR associations were difficult to assign to individual alleles. Because HLA typing was unavailable for some donors at each locus, only the typed subset was used in association tests. A later analysis reported that several top co-occurrence clusters appeared linked to parvovirus B19, influenza, CMV and Epstein-Barr virus. While some public TCRs were present in many individuals, most TCR sequences turned up only very rarely across donors. It was suggested by the authors that the approach could potentially be generalized to other disease states and immunological phenotypes. The only immune exposure information available for the cohort was CMV serostatus. V-gene and J-gene trimming of TCR beta chains was associated with a missense DCLRE1C variant in a later genetic analysis, and the association was replicated in an independent cohort. This cohort had only TCR beta chains sequenced, and the lack of alpha or paired-chain data limited which features could be detected. In a later analysis, around 15,000 TCR beta sequences were associated with specific HLA alleles at a false discovery rate of 0.05. Because the 87-base-pair reads could not distinguish some IMGT-functional V segments, including TRBV6-2 and TRBV6-3, those segments were excluded. Cytomegalovirus status was reported to be diagnosed by the classifier with high specificity and sensitivity in both the original and validation cohorts. In a later analysis, HLA-associated TCR beta chains showed more clonal expansion and lower generation probabilities than non-associated chains that were equally common. Linkage disequilibrium might explain the correlated functional status among segregating V segments, but an unknown experimental factor could not be excluded. A cluster of highly shared sequence variants was judged likely to be a technical artifact of the sequencing pipeline. In a later analysis, most CMV-associated TCR beta chains were found to appear HLA-restricted, with HLA associations seemingly driven largely by CMV exposure. The study listed 164 TCR beta chains as associated with cytomegalovirus. An earlier analysis of approximately 500 of the donors showed that most TCR beta V segments appeared in productive rearrangements either about 90% or about 30% of the time, which broadly matched IMGT annotations. The earlier analysis of approximately 590 of the donors excluded 15 to 20 rarely observed V segments, including chromosome 9 orphons, because counts were too low. A further reported finding was that TCR beta sequences accurately predicted the HLA-A and HLA-B alleles for most subjects in the first cohort.

Libraries were built with the immunoSEQ multiplex PCR assay. For the multiplex PCR, a mixture combining 60 forward primers for TCR Vbeta segments and 13 reverse primers for TCR Jbeta segments was used. The CDR3 region of rearranged TCR beta genes was amplified from genomic DNA by a multiplex PCR assay. The amplified TCR beta libraries were sequenced on the Illumina HiSeq System as 87-base-pair reads. On the authors' methods: Across the 500 to 750 repertoires, a later analysis counted 60 million to 90 million unique TCR beta chains, approximately 12 million of which were shared by at least two donors. To remove PCR and sequencing errors, raw reads were error-corrected and collapsed into unique sequences using a nearest-neighbor algorithm that merged closely related sequences. CDR3 sequences were aligned to IMGT reference sequences to assign V, D and J gene segments. For a sequence to be retained, a match of at least six nucleotides was required to both a V gene segment and a J gene segment. A rearrangement was called productive if the CDR3 had no stop codons and remained in frame with V and J, and every other rearrangement was called non-productive. Following IMGT convention, CDR3 was defined as the stretch from the second conserved V-encoded cysteine up to the conserved J-encoded phenylalanine. Sequences without an unambiguous match to a single V gene segment were excluded from the earlier analysis of over 500 of the donors. In an earlier analysis of roughly 500 of the donors, V segments were called functional above 56.7% productive rearrangements and were called segregating when the between-donor standard deviation exceeded 5%. A statistical classification framework was developed to diagnose cytomegalovirus status using the catalog of TCR beta chain sequences. V and J gene assignment, in a later analysis, came from comparing TCR nucleotide sequences with IMGT/GENE-DB human TR gene sequences. The TCRdist pipeline was used in a later analysis to assign CDR3 sequences and most-parsimonious VDJ recombination scenarios. In a later analysis, every TCR beta chain was defined by the combination of its CDR3 amino acid sequence and its V-gene family, and reads without a unique V-gene family were dropped. To address suspected cross-contamination and a sequencing artifact, a later analysis removed around 590 highly shared, low-generation-probability nucleotide sequences. In a later analysis, a clonal expansion index was calculated for each public chain from normalized within-repertoire ranks of inferred template counts. Generation probabilities in a later analysis came from a VDJ recombination model fitted to out-of-frame rearrangements, and those results were checked against IGoR. In a later analysis, hypergeometric tests were used to score TCR-TCR, TCR-HLA and TCR-CMV co-occurrence, with a repertoire-size bias correction applied to TCR pairs. To estimate false discovery rates, a later analysis permuted the HLA or CMV assignments 20 times. In a later analysis, co-occurring TCRs were grouped using DBSCAN, with TCRdist sequence similarity added in when clustering inside HLA-allele-positive subsets. Repertoires with fewer than 30,000 or more than 120,000 public chains, plus five repertoires with anomalous nucleotide sharing, were excluded from co-occurrence clustering. TCRdb carries this immuneACCESS record with in-frame sequences only. Its versions omit some clonotypes, under half of them owing to an unresolved V gene in the studies checked, with the rest unexplained. V, J and clone size derive from that table, while D and trimming were established from the DNA sequence. The sample has 95,000 to 110,000 clones on record, approximately 80% of them singletons. Clones ranked in the top ten supply around 4% of the sample.

The rearranged segments are TRBV5-1 and TRBJ2-1; the central 7 bases match TRBD2. Sequencing used PBMCs. This TCR was recovered from a male donor in good health and CMV-seronegative. The CDR3: CASSLAGGNEQFF. The DNA reads as follows: TGCGCCAGCAGCTTGGCCGGGGGGAATGAGCAGTTCTTC.